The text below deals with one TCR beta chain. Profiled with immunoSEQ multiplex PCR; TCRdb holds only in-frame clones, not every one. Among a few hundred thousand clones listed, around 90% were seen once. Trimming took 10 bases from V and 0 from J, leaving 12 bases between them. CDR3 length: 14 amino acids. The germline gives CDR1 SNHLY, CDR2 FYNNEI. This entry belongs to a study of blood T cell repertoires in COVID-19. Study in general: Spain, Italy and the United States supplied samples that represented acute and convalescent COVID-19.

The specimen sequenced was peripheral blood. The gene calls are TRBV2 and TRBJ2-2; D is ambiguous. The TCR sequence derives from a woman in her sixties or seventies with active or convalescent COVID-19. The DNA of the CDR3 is TGTGCCACCATGGGCTCCTCGAACACCGGGGAGCTGTTTTTT. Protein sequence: CATMGSSNTGELFF.